Listed below are T cell receptor beta chains from one sample, sequenced in a study of shared clonotypes between healthy human individuals. Repertoires were generated with immunoSEQ multiplex PCR, while TCRdb's copy carries only in-frame clones and drops some. The data show nearly 600,000 clones, around 95% seen once. Material for sequencing was naive CD8+ T cells sorted from blood. The receptors stem from a woman aged 30 to 39 in good health. CDR3s include the opening cysteine and the closing phenylalanine or tryptophan. Each record gives: clone size, J gene, D gene, CDR3 length, V gene, CDR3 DNA, CDR3 protein. A D gene is named only where the DNA matches it firmly. Expanded clones are given a class, and other clones once, few, many or no size at all.

>.|TRBJ1-2|.|18|TRBV9
TGTGCCAGCAGCGGGGCGGACCTGGCGGGTCCCCGACTCTATGGCTACACCTTC
CASSGADLAGPRLYGYTF
>.|TRBJ1-1|.|16|TRBV5-1
TGCGCCAGCAGCTTATACTTTCCTCCGACCGGCGCTGAAGCTTTCTTT
CASSLYFPPTGAEAFF
>.|TRBJ2-7|TRBD2|16|TRBV4-2
TGTGCCAGCAGCCAAGAGAGTCTAGCGGGAGGGTACGAGCAGTACTTC
CASSQESLAGGYEQYF
>.|TRBJ1-5|.|14|TRBV28
TGTGCCAGCAGTACAACAGGGTTGGGTCAGCCCCAGCATTTT
CASSTTGLGQPQHF
>.|TRBJ2-2|.|12|TRBV28
TGTGCCAGCAGTTTATGGACCGGGGAGCTGTTTTTT
CASSLWTGELFF
>.|TRBJ1-1|.|18|TRBV19
TGTGCCAGTAGTATAGATGGTGGCGGGGGCACGGGAACCACTGAAGCTTTCTTT
CASSIDGGGGTGTTEAFF
>.|TRBJ2-3|.|13|TRBV29-1
TGCAGCGTACGGTGGTTCAACACAGATACGCAGTATTTT
CSVRWFNTDTQYF
>.|TRBJ2-7|.|16|TRBV4-1
TGCGCCAGCAGCCAAGATAGGGCTAGCTTAGACGACGAGCAGTACTTC
CASSQDRASLDDEQYF
>.|TRBJ2-5|.|14|TRBV18
TGTGCCAGCTCACTAGAGGGCCGTAGAGAGACCCAGTACTTC
CASSLEGRRETQYF
>.|TRBJ1-5|TRBD1|14|TRBV10-3
TGTGCCATCAGTGAGGGGACAGACAATCAGCCCCAGCATTTT
CAISEGTDNQPQHF
>once|TRBJ2-3|TRBD2|15|TRBV7-7
TGTGCCAGCAGCTTAGTAGCGGGAGAGGCAGATACGCAGTATTTT
CASSLVAGEADTQYF
>.|TRBJ2-1|TRBD2|14|TRBV29-1
TGCAGCGTTCAATTAGCGGGAGAGGGGAATGAGCAGTTCTTC
CSVQLAGEGNEQFF
>.|TRBJ2-7|TRBD1|13|TRBV28
TGTGCCAGCACCGGGGACAGGGCCAACGAGCAGTACTTC
CASTGDRANEQYF
>.|TRBJ1-5|TRBD1|16|TRBV15
TGTGCCACCAGCAGAGAGGGGTACCAGGGGGATCAGCCCCAGCATTTT
CATSREGYQGDQPQHF
>.|TRBJ2-1|TRBD2|17|TRBV27
TGTGCCAGCAGTTCGCTTAGGGGAGCGGGAGAGCGAAATGAGCAGTTCTTC
CASSSLRGAGERNEQFF
>.|TRBJ2-7|TRBD1|13|TRBV28
TGTGCCAGCAGTTTCACAGGGGCCTACGAGCAGTACTTC
CASSFTGAYEQYF
>once|TRBJ2-1|.|14|TRBV5-4
TGTGCCAGCAGCTTATTGGGGCCCTCGGATGAGCAGTTCTTC
CASSLLGPSDEQFF
>.|TRBJ2-5|.|13|TRBV6-1
TGTGCCAGCAGTGGGCGGATTCGGGAGACCCAGTACTTC
CASSGRIRETQYF
>once|TRBJ2-7|TRBD2|15|TRBV19
TGTGCCAGTAGTATTCCTAGCGGGAGGTCCTACGAGCAGTACTTC
CASSIPSGRSYEQYF
>.|TRBJ2-3|TRBD2|15|TRBV7-6
TGTGCCAGCAGCTTAGGTCTAGCGGACACAGATACGCAGTATTTT
CASSLGLADTDTQYF
>.|TRBJ1-1|.|15|TRBV27
TGTGCCAGCAGTTTAGTTTGGGGGTTGAACACTGAAGCTTTCTTT
CASSLVWGLNTEAFF
>.|TRBJ2-3|TRBD2|19|TRBV7-2
TGTGCCAGCAGCTTAGGCAAAGTTCCCGGGAGGGCGAACACAGATACGCAGTATTTT
CASSLGKVPGRANTDTQYF
>.|TRBJ2-3|.|11|TRBV6-5
TGTGCCAGCGGTCCCGCAGATACGCAGTATTTT
CASGPADTQYF
>.|TRBJ2-7|.|11|TRBV20-1
TGCAGTGCTAGAGAAGTATCCGAGCAGTACTTC
CSAREVSEQYF
>.|TRBJ1-5|.|15|TRBV15
TGTGCCACCAGCAGAGATCGGGCTAGCAATCAGCCCCAGCATTTT
CATSRDRASNQPQHF
>many|TRBJ2-7|TRBD2|14|TRBV2
TGTGCCAGCAGTGAAACTAGCGGATCCTACGAGCAGTACTTC
CASSETSGSYEQYF
>.|TRBJ2-3|TRBD1|16|TRBV5-1
TGCGCCAGCAGTGAACAGGGGCTATGGGGCACAGATACGCAGTATTTT
CASSEQGLWGTDTQYF
>.|TRBJ2-7|TRBD1|14|TRBV2
TGTGCCAGCAGTGAATGGACAGGCCTCTACGAGCAGTACTTC
CASSEWTGLYEQYF
>.|TRBJ2-2|.|15|TRBV6-5
TGTGCCAGCAGTTACGTGACATCGAACACCGGGGAGCTGTTTTTT
CASSYVTSNTGELFF
>.|TRBJ1-5|.|16|TRBV28
TGTGCCAGCAGTTTTGGGGTTGGGAGGGCCAATCAGCCCCAGCATTTT
CASSFGVGRANQPQHF
>.|TRBJ2-1|.|18|TRBV21-1
TGTGCCAGCAGCAAAGCGCGAGGTTATTGGGCCATGTTGTCGTCGCAGTTCTTC
CASSKARGYWAMLSSQFF
>.|TRBJ2-7|.|15|TRBV28
TGTGCCAGCAGTTCGGCCAGGGGACGCTACTACGAGCAGTACTTC
CASSSARGRYYEQYF
>.|TRBJ1-3|.|13|TRBV4-1
TGCGCCAGCAGCCGCGCTACGGGGGACACCATATATTTT
CASSRATGDTIYF
>.|TRBJ2-1|TRBD2|14|TRBV6-5
TGTGCCAGCAGTACTAGCGGCGCCTACAATGAGCAGTTCTTC
CASSTSGAYNEQFF
>.|TRBJ1-2|.|13|TRBV30
TGTGCCTGGAGGGTGGTACAGGGAGACGGCTACACCTTC
CAWRVVQGDGYTF